Sequencing of this T cell receptor (beta chain) was carried out in a study of vaccination effects on CD4 cells after COVID-19. Across the study: Following the second dose by a median of 72 days, the post-vaccine samples were obtained.

The ViraFEST assay expanded antigen-specific CD4+ T cells with viral peptide pools before sequencing. Cells that had been cultured for 10 days were the source of isolated CD4+ T cells. Participants were given two doses of BNT162b2 or mRNA-1273 vaccine. Approximately 2 million PBMC per well received about 10 IU/ml IL-2 and 8 to 10 ug/ml peptides in culture. Replacing half the medium with IL-2 medium was done on days 3 and 7. TCRdb's copy holds only in-frame clones and misses some; the assay was immunoSEQ multiplex PCR. Among 20,000 to 30,000 clones listed, about 70% were seen once. Comments on this clone: Its antigen is unknown.

The germline V gene has CDR1 MRHNA and CDR2 SNTAGT. The CDR3 runs to 15 residues. Trimming cost V 6 bases and J 5 bases, with 16 bases left between them. The gene calls are TRBV6-4 and TRBJ2-2, with D perhaps assigned TRBD1 or TRBD2 (5 bases each). The sequencing used CD4+ T cells from PBMCs cultured with SARS-CoV-2 spike peptides, collected after COVID-19 vaccination. The clonotype was recovered from a human donor who received a COVID-19 vaccine. CDR3 sequence: CASSPGPSPTGELFF. The CDR3 DNA follows: TGTGCCAGCAGCCCGGGACCTTCACCTACCGGGGAGCTGTTTTTT.